The 14 T cell receptor beta chains below were found in one sample sequenced in a study of cytomegalovirus exposure and HLA in healthy donors. Vbeta (60) and Jbeta (13) primers were used in the PCR. Libraries were prepared by immunoSEQ multiplex PCR; TCRdb keeps only in-frame clonotypes and omits some of them. This sample has approximately 160,000 clones, with about 76% found just once. The sequenced sample consisted of PBMCs. The receptors originated from a woman between 40 and 50 years old in good health and CMV-seropositive.

The chain links TRBV5-1 to TRBJ2-7; D may be TRBD1 (6 bases). Trimming shortened V by 5 bases and J by 1 base, and 10 bases separated the two germline ends. Germline CDR1 reads SGHRS; CDR2 reads YFSETQ. The CDR3 has 13 amino acids. The CDR3 nucleotides are TGCGCCAGCAGACCTGGACAGTCCTACGAGCAGTACTTC. It encodes CASRPGQSYEQYF.

V gene TRBV29-1 combines with J gene TRBJ2-5; 12 nucleotides line up with TRBD1. V shed 4 bases and J 5 bases; nucleotides not matched to a gene: 2. This CDR3 contains 13 residues. Germline V CDR1 and CDR2: SQVTM, ANQGSEA. The CDR3: CSVGDRGLETQYF. CDR3 DNA: TGCAGCGTTGGGGACAGGGGGCTGGAGACCCAGTACTTC. Looking up the rest from reference TRBV29-1 and TRBJ2-5 gives the full variable domain: SAVISQKPSRDICQRGTSLTIQCQVDSQVTMMFWYRQQPGQSLTLIATANQGSEATYESGFVIDKFPISRPNLTFSTLTVSNMSPEDSSIYLCSVGDRGLETQYFGPGTRLLVL.

The rearrangement links TRBV4-1 to TRBJ2-7; 8 bases fit TRBD2. The CDR3 is 16 amino acids. Germline CDR1 MGHRA, CDR2 YSYEKL. Trimming at V came to 1 base and at J to 5 bases, leaving 10 bases not matched to a gene. CDR3 loop: CASSQGSGGLGNEQYF. CDR3 bases: TGCGCCAGCAGCCAAGGGTCGGGAGGGTTAGGTAACGAGCAGTACTTC.

CDR3 amino acids: CAISVGGLGAYEQYF. The DNA for the CDR3 is TGTGCCATCAGTGTTGGGGGCCTTGGGGCCTACGAGCAGTACTTC. V is TRBV10-3 and J is TRBJ2-7; tentative D call: TRBD1 (6 bases). Trimming cost V 4 bases and J 2 bases, with 15 bases left between them. Germline-derived CDR1 and CDR2 are ENHRY and SYGVKD. This CDR3 contains 15 residues.

The chain couples TRBV10-2 to TRBJ1-1; D remains unclear. This CDR3 contains 13 residues. From germline, CDR1 is WSHSY and CDR2 SAAADI. V lost 7 bases, J lost 3 bases, and 12 bases lay in between. The CDR3 is CASTDTRYTEAFF. The DNA for the CDR3 is TGCGCCAGCACTGACACCAGGTACACTGAAGCTTTCTTT.

The gene calls are TRBV5-1 and TRBJ2-1; TRBD2 agrees at 9 bases. Trimming removed 4 bases from V and 1 base from J; junction bases left unmatched: 9. Germline assignment: CDR1 SGHRS and CDR2 YFSETQ. The CDR3 is 17 amino acids. This CDR3 is CASSGGGGIQSYNEQFF. Here the CDR3 DNA reads TGCGCCAGCAGCGGCGGGGGGGGGATACAGTCCTACAATGAGCAGTTCTTC.

V gene TRBV5-1 combines with J gene TRBJ1-4; no clear D. Trimming removed 7 bases from V and 0 bases from J, with 13 bases in between. This CDR3 has 15 amino acids. CDR1 is SGHRS and CDR2 is YFSETQ in the germline V gene. The CDR3 DNA reads TGCGCCAGCCGACCCTCCGGGACAACTAATGAAAAACTGTTTTTT. It yields the protein CASRPSGTTNEKLFF. Complete variable domain (other parts from reference TRBV5-1 and TRBJ1-4): KAGVTQTPRYLIKTRGQQVTLSCSPISGHRSVSWYQQTPGQGLQFLFEYFSETQRNKGNFPGRFSGRQFSNSRSEMNVSTLELGDSALYLCASRPSGTTNEKLFFGSGTQLSVL.

V is TRBV6-5 and J is TRBJ1-1, with 9 bases lining up with TRBD1. V lost 10 bases to trimming and J lost 6 bases; unmatched junction nucleotides: 15. Germline values: CDR1 MNHEY, CDR2 SVGAGI. This CDR3 region has 15 residues. DNA for the CDR3: TGTGCCACCGTTTCCCTTACAGGGGGCATACCTGAAGCTTTCTTT. This sequence encodes CATVSLTGGIPEAFF.

In its sample, this clone was seen a few times. V gene TRBV11-2 combines with J gene TRBJ2-3; D possibly corresponds to TRBD1 (6 bases). V dropped 2 bases and J dropped 2 bases, with 8 bases sitting between them. The germline gives CDR1 SGHAT, CDR2 FQNNGV. The CDR3 consists of 14 residues. The CDR3 region is CASSLNRATDTQYF. In nucleotides, the CDR3 is TGTGCCAGCAGCTTAAACAGGGCCACAGATACGCAGTATTTT.

The V call is TRBV28, the J call TRBJ1-4; the match to TRBD1 covers 7 bases. The CDR3 runs to 14 residues. V lost 5 bases and J lost 4; bases outside the gene matches: 4. The germline gives CDR1 MDHEN, CDR2 SYDVKM. The CDR3: CASSTGQSNEKLFF. The CDR3 region has the DNA TGTGCCAGCAGTACGGGACAGAGTAATGAAAAACTGTTTTTT. The entire variable domain, with the rest obtained from reference TRBV28 and TRBJ1-4, is as follows: DVKVTQSSRYLVKRTGEKVFLECVQDMDHENMFWYRQDPGLGLRLIYFSYDVKMKEKGDIPEGYSVSREKKERFSLILESASTNQTSMYLCASSTGQSNEKLFFGSGTQLSVL.

This sequence joins TRBV5-1 and TRBJ1-4; D not resolved. Per germline, CDR1 SGHRS and CDR2 YFSETQ. CDR3 length equals 16 residues. Deletions cut 4 bases from V and 4 bases from J, with 17 bases between. The CDR3 DNA reads TGCGCCAGCAGCCTGTTCGCGGAGGGTGGTAATGAAAAACTGTTTTTT. This gives the protein CASSLFAEGGNEKLFF.

The chain joins TRBV2 to TRBJ2-1; 11 positions match TRBD2. The CDR3 runs to 15 residues. Unmatched junction bases numbered 6, after V lost 4 bases and J lost 7 bases. Germline V CDR1 and CDR2: SNHLY, FYNNEI. The CDR3 is CASSAEIAGGNEQFF. The CDR3 bases are TGTGCCAGCAGTGCGGAGATAGCGGGAGGGAATGAGCAGTTCTTC.

The V and J genes are TRBV30 and TRBJ2-1; D remains ambiguous. Germline V gene sequence: CDR1 GTSNPN, CDR2 SVGIG (reference sequence). V was trimmed by 5 bases and J by 2 bases, leaving 13 bases between them. This CDR3 region has 14 residues. The CDR3 DNA sequence: TGTGCCTGGCTTCCCGAGGCCACCTACAATGAGCAGTTCTTC. Residues: CAWLPEATYNEQFF.

The chain combines TRBV11-2 with TRBJ1-5; D may be TRBD1 (6 bases). The CDR3 runs 13 residues. The V and J ends lost 5 bases and 7 bases respectively, with 12 bases between them. CDR1 and CDR2 from the germline V gene are SGHAT and FQNNGV. CDR3 sequence reads: CASSPSGEQPQHF. The CDR3 DNA sequence: TGTGCCAGCAGCCCATCAGGGGAACAGCCCCAGCATTTT.